These 13 T cell receptor beta chains share one sample of origin, sequenced in a study of CD4 T cells in relation to SARS-CoV-2 and coronaviruses. Before the COVID-19 pandemic, during about 2010-2018, CD4+ T cells were taken from unexposed donors. Assay: immunoSEQ multiplex PCR; the TCRdb copy retains only in-frame clones and omits some. The table includes roughly 60,000 clones, about 94% detected once. The sequencing input was naive CD4+ T cells from PBMCs. The subset: naive CD4+ T cells isolated by negative enrichment. The receptors were gathered from a human donor in good health.

The V and J genes are TRBV7-9 and TRBJ2-5, with D possibly TRBD2 on 7 matching bases. This CDR3 contains 14 residues. CDR1 is SEHNR and CDR2 is FQNEAQ in the germline V gene (reference sequence). Trimming cost V 1 base and J 4 bases, with 10 bases left between them. This CDR3 reads CASSLDGGRETQYF. The CDR3 DNA is TGTGCCAGCAGCTTAGACGGGGGGCGAGAGACCCAGTACTTC.

CDR3 amino acids: CASSLAGIETQYF. In nucleotides, the CDR3 is TGTGCCAGCAGTTTAGCGGGAATCGAGACCCAGTACTTC. J is TRBJ2-5 and V is TRBV28; maybe TRBD2 (6 bases). Per germline, CDR1 MDHEN and CDR2 SYDVKM. This CDR3 comprises 13 residues. V was pared by 2 bases and J by 5 bases, with 9 bases between.

The V call is TRBV28, the J call TRBJ2-3; D is possibly TRBD2 (6 bases). The V and J ends lost 3 bases and 6 bases respectively, with 16 bases between them. CDR1 MDHEN and CDR2 SYDVKM come from the germline V gene. The CDR3 is made up of 15 amino acids. The CDR3 spells CASSLGGNGRDTQYF. The CDR3 DNA reads TGTGCCAGCAGTTTGGGCGGGAATGGTCGCGATACGCAGTATTTT.

The V and J genes are TRBV19 and TRBJ2-7; 10 bases match TRBD2. Germline V gene sequence: CDR1 LNHDA, CDR2 SQIVND (reference sequence). This CDR3 is built from 13 residues. V dropped 6 bases and J dropped 3; count of bases not matched to a gene: 2. CDR3 coding DNA: TGTGCCAGTAGCAGGACTAGCGGCTACGAGCAGTACTTC. As protein: CASSRTSGYEQYF. Filled out from reference TRBV19 and TRBJ2-7, the complete variable domain reads DGGITQSPKYLFRKEGQNVTLSCEQNLNHDAMYWYRQDPGQGLRLIYYSQIVNDFQKGDIAEGYSVSREKKESFPLTVTSAQKNPTAFYLCASSRTSGYEQYFGPGTRLTVT.

The chain joins TRBV6-5 to TRBJ2-6; D possibly corresponds to TRBD1 (5 bases). The ends were cut back, 2 bases at V and 2 bases at J, with 10 bases in the middle. The CDR3 spans 16 residues. The germline CDR1 and CDR2 sequences are MNHEY and SVGAGI. The CDR3 here is CASSYDSSPGANVLTF. The CDR3 nucleotides are TGTGCCAGCAGTTACGACAGCAGCCCTGGGGCCAACGTCCTGACTTTC.

The chain couples TRBV6-5 to TRBJ1-4; a weak D match, TRBD1 (6 bases). The CDR3 has 15 amino acids. The V gene lost 0 bases and the J gene lost 8 bases, with 13 bases spanning the gap. Germline V gene lookup returns CDR1 MNHEY and CDR2 SVGAGI. CDR3 sequence reads: CASSYSRTGREKLFF. CDR3 bases: TGTGCCAGCAGTTACTCGCGTACAGGGCGGGAAAAACTGTTTTTT.

This rearrangement joins TRBV7-9 to TRBJ2-1; 7 nucleotides line up with TRBD2. V shed 5 bases, J shed 7 bases, and the junction held 8 bases outside the gene matches. CDR3 length: 14 amino acids. The germline gives CDR1 SEHNR, CDR2 FQNEAQ (reference sequence). Written as DNA, the CDR3 is TGTGCCAGCAGCCAAAGCGGGACTACGAATGAGCAGTTCTTC. Protein: CASSQSGTTNEQFF. The variable domain in full, with the rest retrieved from reference TRBV7-9 and TRBJ2-1, is DTGVSQNPRHKITKRGQNVTFRCDPISEHNRLYWYRQTLGQGPEFLTYFQNEAQLEKSRLLSDRFSAERPKGSFSTLEIQRTEQGDSAMYLCASSQSGTTNEQFFGPGTRLTVL.

The rearrangement joins TRBV5-1 to TRBJ1-1; D is uncertain. V lost 1 base and J lost 5, with 12 bases in between. The CDR3 has 14 residues. CDR1 is SGHRS and CDR2 is YFSETQ in the germline V gene. Written as DNA, the CDR3 is TGCGCCAGCAGCTTGAATGGGATCGGGACTGAAGCTTTCTTT. The encoded protein is CASSLNGIGTEAFF.

The V call is TRBV6-5, the J call TRBJ2-7; D may be TRBD2 (5 bases). V was cut by 2 bases and J by 2 bases, with 13 bases left in between. The CDR3 consists of 15 residues. Germline values: CDR1 MNHEY, CDR2 SVGAGI. CDR3 sequence (DNA): TGTGCCAGCAGTTACACCCGACGGGGAGCCTACGAGCAGTACTTC. This codes for CASSYTRRGAYEQYF.

CDR3 loop: CASSPPGQFNEKLFF. DNA for the CDR3: TGTGCCAGCAGCCCCCCGGGACAATTTAATGAAAAACTGTTTTTT. The genes are TRBV7-9 and TRBJ1-4, with D tentatively TRBD1 (6 bases). Trimming cost V 5 bases and J 4 bases, with 14 bases left between them. The CDR3 has 15 residues. Germline V CDR1 and CDR2: SEHNR, FQNEAQ (reference sequence).

The chain couples TRBV15 to TRBJ2-7, with D unresolved. Germline loops: CDR1 LNHNV, CDR2 YYDKDF (reference sequence). Trimming stripped 4 bases from V and 0 bases from J, with 19 bases between. The CDR3 totals 17 residues. Written as DNA, the CDR3 is TGTGCCACCAGCATGCTGTCCCTCGGAGTAAGCTCCTACGAGCAGTACTTC. Its protein product is CATSMLSLGVSSYEQYF.

The rearrangement uses TRBV23-1 and TRBJ2-4, with D unresolved. TRBV23-1 is identified as an open reading frame with a role that is uncertain. V was pared by 5 bases and J by 8 bases, with 22 bases between. The CDR3 has 16 amino acids. For the CDR3, the DNA is TGCGCCAGCAGTGAGTTTCGGACCCCCCCTAGGGACATTCAGTACTTC. Its protein is CASSEFRTPPRDIQYF.

The chain uses TRBV14 and TRBJ2-6; D gene unclear. V lost 4 bases, J lost 0 bases, and 13 bases lay in between. CDR1 and CDR2 from the germline V gene are SGHDN and FVKESK. The CDR3 extends over 17 amino acids. CDR3: CASSPSPGASGANVLTF. Written as DNA, the CDR3 is TGTGCCAGCAGCCCCAGCCCCGGAGCCTCTGGGGCCAACGTCCTGACTTTC.